This TCR beta chain comes out of a study of spatial heterogeneity in lung cancer. For the study at large: There was a strong correlation between the counts of TCR transcripts measured in tumor regions and a T cell transcriptional module score that was calculated from matched bulk RNA-seq.

Time point noted: sample taken at primary tumor resection. The donor population consisted of some 67 patients with untreated, early-stage non-small cell lung cancer. In its sample, this clonotype was seen many times. The target antigen is unknown. General observations from the study: How many expanded intratumoral alpha and beta TCRs were present tracked the tumor mutation count, which was a count of nonsynonymous mutations. Coverage estimated for tumor T cells reached approximately 7% for alpha chains and less than 15% for beta chains.

Every TCR cDNA molecule bore its own unique molecular identifier. TCRdb re-called the 5' RACE reads with MiXCR, one entry per CDR3 protein. Among 15,000 to 20,000 distinct CDR3 sequences, more than 6.5% were seen once, and the ten largest hold approximately 22%. The receptor's source is a female donor with early-stage non-small cell lung cancer. Sequences were derived from lung tumor tissue, sampled at surgery.

The CDR3 nucleotides are TGTGCCAGCAGCCCAGGACTAGCGGGGATCTACAATGAGCAGTTCTTC. Protein sequence: CASSPGLAGIYNEQFF. The chain links TRBV7-3 to TRBJ2-1, with 12 nucleotides matching TRBD2. J lost 3 bases, V lost 5 bases, and 5 bases had no gene match. CDR3 length: 16 residues. Germline V gene data show CDR1 as SGHTA and CDR2 as FQGTGA.